These 5 T cell receptor beta chains were all obtained from the same sample, sequenced in a study of CD8+CD57+ T cells in acquired aplastic anemia. Profiles of TCR beta VDJ and CDR3 were generated from a genomic DNA template. TCRdb re-called the reads through MiXCR, storing one row per CDR3 protein. The profile shows 95,000 to 150,000 distinct CDR3 sequences, nearly 40% of them singletons. Sequencing was done on patients that had shown CD8+CD57+ cell expansion by flow cytometry. The material sequenced was sorted CD4+, CD8+, or CD8+CD57+ T cells (not recorded which) from PBMCs. The receptors derive from a human donor with aplastic anemia.

This clonotype was counted at least ten times. The CDR3 bases are TGCAGTGCTAGTTATAGACAAACCTCAAGCGGGTCACCCCTCCACTTT. Residues: CSASYRQTSSGSPLHF. This chain joins TRBV20-1 and TRBJ1-6, with no clear D. The CDR3 loop spans 16 amino acids. Germline V gene lookup returns CDR1 DFQATT and CDR2 SNEGSKA (reference sequence). The V end lost 3 bases, the J end lost 10 bases, and 22 bases lay between the germline ends.

With regard to this clonotype: This could be a read error, since a much larger clone is one nucleotide away. V usage is TRBV11-2 and J usage is TRBJ2-5, with D unresolved. CDR3 size: 14 residues. The V gene's germline CDR1 is SGHAT and CDR2 FQNNGV. The CDR3 spells CASSISRARETQDF. The CDR3, as DNA: TGTGCCAGCAGCATAAGCCGGGCCCGAGAGACCCAGGACTTC.

This clonotype was counted ten times or more. The V gene is TRBV20-1, the J gene TRBJ2-1; D may be TRBD2 (5 bases). Germline V CDR1 and CDR2: DFQATT, SNEGSKA (reference sequence). The CDR3 spans 14 residues. Between the trimmed V and J ends, which lost 3 bases and 2 bases, there was a span of 11 bases. CDR3 nucleotides: TGCAGTGCTAGTAGAGGGCCCCCCTACAATGAGCAGTTCTTC. It encodes CSASRGPPYNEQFF.

The chain combines TRBV7-9 with TRBJ2-7, with TRBD2 as a possible D gene (5 bases). The germline CDR1 and CDR2 sequences are SEHNR and FQNEAQ (reference sequence). V lost 4 bases and J 7 bases, leaving 20 bases between the germline ends. The CDR3 has 15 residues. The CDR3 here is CASSSYRDLPGEQYF. The CDR3 DNA is TGTGCCAGCAGCTCTTACCGGGATCTTCCCGGGGAGCAGTACTTC.

The rearrangement links TRBV19 to TRBJ1-2, with 10 bases that match TRBD1. Losses at the gene ends were 4 bases for V and 2 bases for J; bases not matched to a gene: 7. The germline V gene encodes CDR1 LNHDA and CDR2 SQIVND (reference sequence). There are 16 residues in the CDR3. CDR3 region: CASSRGTGDSNYGYTF. The CDR3 DNA sequence: TGTGCCAGTAGTAGGGGGACAGGGGACTCCAACTATGGCTACACCTTC.